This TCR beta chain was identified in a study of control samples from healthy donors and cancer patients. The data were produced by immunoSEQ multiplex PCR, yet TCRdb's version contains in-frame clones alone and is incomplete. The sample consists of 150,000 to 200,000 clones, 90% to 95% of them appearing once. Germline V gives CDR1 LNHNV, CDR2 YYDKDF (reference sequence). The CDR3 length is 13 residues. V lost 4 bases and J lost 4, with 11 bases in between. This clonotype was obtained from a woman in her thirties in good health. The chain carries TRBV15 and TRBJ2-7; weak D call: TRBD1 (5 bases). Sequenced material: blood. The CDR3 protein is CATSIGREYEQYF. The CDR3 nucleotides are TGTGCCACCAGCATCGGCAGGGAATACGAGCAGTACTTC. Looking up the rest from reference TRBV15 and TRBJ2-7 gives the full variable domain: DAMVIQNPRYQVTQFGKPVTLSCSQTLNHNVMYWYQQKSSQAPKLLFHYYDKDFNNEADTPDNFQSRRPNTSFCFLDIRSPGLGDTAMYLCATSIGREYEQYFGPGTRLTVT.